This is a list of T cell receptor beta chains from one sample in a study of tumor-infiltrating lymphocytes in primary liver carcinoma. From the multiplex PCR reads, TCRdb called clonotypes with MiXCR, one entry per CDR3 protein. The sample has 310,000 or so distinct CDR3 sequences, 58% seen once. Input material: peripheral blood. Receptor source: a woman aged 30 to 39 with primary liver carcinoma and hepatitis B virus infection. CDR3s include the opening cysteine and the closing phenylalanine or tryptophan. The D gene is left open where the match is weak. Clone sizes are given selectively: once, few, many, or a class where the clone is expanded.

j_call clone_size d_call v_call cdr3_aa cdr3_nt
TRBJ2-7 . TRBD2 TRBV6-5 CASSSPGSGSYKQYF TGTGCCAGCAGTTCCCCGGGTAGCGGGAGCTACAAGCAGTACTTC
TRBJ2-1 hyperexpanded . TRBV4-3 CASSQDAGSSYNEQFF TGCGCCAGCAGCCAAGATGCGGGAAGCTCCTACAATGAGCAGTTCTTC
TRBJ1-6 . . TRBV30 CAWSVGQGSRQDSPLHF TGTGCCTGGAGTGTGGGGCAGGGATCGCGGCAAGATTCACCCCTCCACTTT
TRBJ2-5 few . TRBV4-3 CASSQVLGGLETQYF TGCGCCAGCAGCCAAGTTTTAGGAGGGTTAGAGACCCAGTACTTC
TRBJ2-3 . . TRBV11-2 CASSPRETLSIDTHYF TGTGCCAGCAGCCCGAGGGAGACGTTGAGCATAGATACGCATTATTTT
TRBJ2-1 . TRBD2 TRBV6-1 CASSEEGGGSYNEQFF TGTGCCAGCAGTGAAGAGGGCGGGGGCTCCTACAATGAGCAGTTCTTC
TRBJ2-1 many . TRBV11-2 CASSLGGSANEQFF TGTGCCAGCAGCTTGGGTGGTTCGGCGAATGAGCAGTTCTTC
TRBJ2-7 few TRBD2 TRBV5-4 CASSLSGIDYEQYF TGTGCCAGCAGCCTTAGCGGGATAGACTACGAGCAGTACTTC
TRBJ2-5 . TRBD2 TRBV5-1 CASSAQPTSGNAETQYF TGCGCCAGCAGCGCCCAGCCGACTAGCGGGAACGCAGAGACCCAGTACTTC
TRBJ2-1 once . TRBV11-3 CATQGNPGGGNKQFF TGTGCCACCCAGGGAAATCCCGGAGGTGGCAATAAGCAGTTCTTC
TRBJ2-7 . . TRBV30 CAWNRRIIYEQYF TGTGCCTGGAACAGGAGGATCATCTACGAGCAGTACTTC
TRBJ2-4 . . TRBV11-3 CASSARKGQNIQYF TGTGCCAGCAGCGCTCGGAAGGGTCAAAACATTCAGTACTTC
TRBJ2-5 . . TRBV5-1 CASSLVARGETQYF TGCGCCAGCAGCTTGGTTGCTCGGGGGGAGACCCAGTACTTC
TRBJ2-3 . . TRBV4-1 CASSQDVGRGIDTQYF TGCGCCAGCAGCCAAGATGTTGGCAGGGGCATAGATACGCAGTATTTT
TRBJ2-3 . TRBD1 TRBV11-3 CVSSLKQGANVDTQYF TGTGTCAGCAGCTTAAAACAGGGGGCTAACGTAGATACGCAGTATTTT
TRBJ2-1 . . TRBV11-3 CASAPGPWHGSEQFF TGTGCCAGCGCCCCGGGACCATGGCATGGGAGTGAGCAGTTCTTC
TRBJ2-1 . . TRBV6-2/TRBV6-3 CASRPTNGEQFF TGTGCCAGCAGACCCACTAACGGTGAGCAGTTCTTC
TRBJ2-2 . TRBD2 TRBV5-4 CASGRAGGPGTGELFF TGTGCCAGCGGTCGTGCGGGAGGGCCTGGTACTGGGGAGCTGTTTTTT
TRBJ1-2 few . TRBV12-3/TRBV12-4 CASKTDTYYGYTF TGTGCCAGCAAGACAGACACCTACTATGGCTACACCTTC
TRBJ1-1 many TRBD1 TRBV6-5 CASSYDRANTEAFF TGTGCCAGCAGTTACGACAGGGCGAACACTGAAGCTTTCTTT
TRBJ2-1 . TRBD2 TRBV14 CASSQGTSGRHNEQFF TGTGCCAGCAGCCAAGGGACTAGCGGGAGGCACAATGAGCAGTTCTTC
TRBJ2-5 many TRBD2 TRBV6-6 CASGELAGLQETQYF TGTGCCAGCGGAGAACTAGCGGGTCTCCAAGAGACCCAGTACTTC
TRBJ2-7 few . TRBV6-2/TRBV6-3 CASRGSGSSYEQYF TGTGCCAGCAGGGGTAGCGGTAGCTCCTACGAGCAGTACTTC
TRBJ2-3 once . TRBV4-2 CASSQDFSPGPTDSQYF TGTGCCAGCAGCCAAGACTTTTCGCCAGGGCCCACAGATTCGCAGTATTTT
TRBJ2-5 . . TRBV5-6 CASSSDTGAVQHTQYF TGTGCCAGCAGCTCGGATACCGGGGCCGTACAACATACCCAGTACTTC
TRBJ2-7 few TRBD1 TRBV14 CASSQRGQGRLRWQYF TGTGCCAGCAGCCAAAGAGGACAGGGGCGGCTCAGGTGGCAGTACTTC
TRBJ2-3 . . TRBV6-5 CASRADLRDTQYF TGTGCCAGCAGAGCCGATCTAAGAGATACGCAGTATTTT
TRBJ2-1 . . TRBV5-1 CASSLLQGSSYNEQFF TGCGCCAGCAGCCTATTACAGGGCAGCTCCTACAATGAGCAGTTCTTC
TRBJ2-6 once . TRBV11-3 CASNSRGGVGWANVLTF TGTGCCAGCAACTCCCGTGGGGGTGTGGGCTGGGCCAACGTCCTGACCTTC
TRBJ1-1 . . TRBV11-1 CACSAGRITETFF .
TRBJ2-1 many . TRBV12-3/TRBV12-4 CASSFWDNEQFF TGTGCCAGCAGTTTCTGGGACAATGAGCAGTTCTTC
TRBJ2-1 . . TRBV6-2/TRBV6-3 CASSPRAVLVNEQFF TGTGCCAGCAGCCCGCGGGCGGTCCTCGTCAATGAGCAGTTCTTC
TRBJ2-7 many . TRBV6-6 CASSYSKIREVGGYEQYF TGTGCCAGCAGTTACTCGAAGATTAGGGAGGTCGGGGGCTACGAGCAGTACTTC
TRBJ2-1 many TRBD2 TRBV12-3/TRBV12-4 CASSLERGGNEQFF TGTGCCAGCAGTTTGGAGCGGGGGGGCAATGAGCAGTTCTTC
TRBJ2-1 many . TRBV5-4 CASSPRGGGKASYNEQFF TGTGCCAGCAGCCCCCGAGGGGGCGGGAAGGCGTCCTACAATGAGCAGTTCTTC
TRBJ2-4 . TRBD2 TRBV30 CASTGREGRYIQYF TGTGCCTCGACGGGGCGGGAGGGCCGGTACATTCAGTACTTC
TRBJ2-1 few . TRBV7-9 CASSLAPSVGEQFF TGTGCCAGCAGCTTAGCCCCTAGCGTTGGTGAGCAGTTCTTC
TRBJ1-6 . . TRBV6-5 CASSQGISFYNSPLHF TGTGCCAGTAGCCAGGGGATTAGCTTCTATAATTCACCCCTCCACTTT
TRBJ2-1 few TRBD1 TRBV6-5 CASRSTGGSSYNEQFF TGTGCCAGCAGGAGTACAGGGGGGAGCTCCTACAATGAGCAGTTCTTC
TRBJ1-1 many . TRBV11-3 CASSRRRKRGTEAFF TGTGCCAGCAGCCGAAGGCGGAAGAGGGGAACTGAAGCTTTCTTT
TRBJ2-1 . TRBD2 TRBV11-3 CASTTSSGRRSYNEQFF TGTGCCAGCACGACCTCTAGCGGGAGAAGATCCTACAATGAGCAGTTCTTC
TRBJ2-7 once TRBD2 TRBV11-2 CASRLGLAVYEKYF TGTGCCAGCAGACTGGGACTAGCGGTATACGAGAAGTACTTC
TRBJ1-1 . TRBD1 TRBV4-1 CACRIGTGGVNTEAFF TGCGCCTGCAGGATTGGGACAGGTGGAGTGAACACTGAAGCTTTCTTT
TRBJ2-2 few TRBD1 TRBV11-2 CVSTITGGAMFTGELFF TGTGTCAGCACCATTACAGGGGGCGCGATGTTCACCGGGGAGCTGTTTTTT
TRBJ2-3 . . TRBV14 CASSRQTTDTQYF TGTGCCAGCAGCCGGCAGACCACAGATACGCAGTATTTT
TRBJ1-5 many . TRBV12-3/TRBV12-4 CASRGRAQGHNQPQHF TGTGCCAGCAGGGGCCGGGCCCAAGGACACAATCAGCCCCAGCATTTT
TRBJ1-5 few . TRBV5-5 CASSGGPSNQPQHF TGTGCCAGCAGCGGGGGACCCAGCAATCAGCCCCAGCATTTT
TRBJ2-2 . . TRBV7-8 CASSRSIPGTNTGELFF TGTGCCAGCAGCAGGAGCATTCCGGGGACTAACACCGGGGAGCTGTTTTTT
TRBJ1-2 . . TRBV5-1 CASSLGSYYGNTF TGCGCCAGCAGCTTGGGGTCGTACTATGGCAACACCTTC
TRBJ2-3 . . TRBV6-1 CASTWGDGSDTQYF TGTGCCAGCACGTGGGGGGATGGGTCAGATACGCAGTATTTT
TRBJ2-2 few . TRBV6-2/TRBV6-3 CASSYGGQINTGELFF TGTGCCAGCAGTTACGGGGGCCAGATAAACACCGGGGAGCTGTTTTTT
TRBJ1-3 . . TRBV4-1 CASSQDKESGNTIYF TGCGCCAGCAGCCAAGACAAGGAATCAGGAAACACCATATATTTT
TRBJ2-2 . TRBD2 TRBV28 CTSSPGLALTGELFF TGTACCAGCAGTCCAGGACTAGCGTTAACCGGGGAGCTGTTTTTT